Sequencing of this TCR beta chain was carried out in a study of somatic mutations in cytotoxic T cells in rheumatoid arthritis. Study-wide context: Nearly 100% purity was obtained when some V beta antibody-stained T-cell populations were flow-sorted; these included V beta1+ cells sequenced for TCRB.

The study's findings and limits: Rheumatoid arthritis patients, but not healthy controls, exhibited increasing CD8+ clonality with age.

Using immunoSEQ multiplex PCR, the repertoire was profiled, and TCRdb retains in-frame clones only, with some absent. The sample shows over 8,500 clones, approximately 70% of them seen only once. This CDR3 is built from 19 residues. Germline CDR1 and CDR2: MDHEN and SYDVKM. V lost 2 bases and J lost 6; bases outside the gene matches: 17. Remarks on this clone: Its antigen remains unidentified.

Positive magnetic bead selection, which isolated the CD4+ and CD8+ cells, was followed by a flow cytometry check of purity. V is TRBV28 and J is TRBJ2-3; 10 nucleotides align to TRBD2. This sequence originates from a man aged 55 to 70 in good health. The sample was CD8+ T cells sorted from blood. CDR3: CASSLGRLAGDSVRDTQYF. CDR3 bases: TGTGCCAGCAGTTTAGGGCGTCTAGCGGGGGACTCCGTCCGGGATACGCAGTATTTT. Complete variable domain (other parts from reference TRBV28 and TRBJ2-3): DVKVTQSSRYLVKRTGEKVFLECVQDMDHENMFWYRQDPGLGLRLIYFSYDVKMKEKGDIPEGYSVSREKKERFSLILESASTNQTSMYLCASSLGRLAGDSVRDTQYFGPGTRLTVL.